The present T cell receptor beta chain was sequenced within a study of blood T cell repertoires in COVID-19. About the study: The study drew acute and convalescent COVID-19 samples from the United States, Italy and Spain.

As handled by the study authors: Reference gene primer amplification yielded estimated nucleated cell counts. Some clones are missing from TCRdb's copy, which holds only in-frame ones; the method was immunoSEQ multiplex PCR. The V and J calls and the clone size are those of that table, but D and trimming were determined from the DNA. This table holds nearly 15,000 clones, roughly nine tenths found once. V lost 3 bases to trimming and J lost 0 bases, with 6 bases between them. Germline loops: CDR1 LNHDA, CDR2 SQIVND (reference sequence). The CDR3 totals 15 residues. The genes are TRBV19 and TRBJ1-6, with D possibly being TRBD1 (5 bases). This sequence was found in a human donor in a cohort sampled during active COVID-19. Sequencing was carried out using peripheral blood. The CDR3 DNA reads TGTGCCAGTAGTATCGGGGGCTCCTATAATTCACCCCTCCACTTT. As protein: CASSIGGSYNSPLHF.